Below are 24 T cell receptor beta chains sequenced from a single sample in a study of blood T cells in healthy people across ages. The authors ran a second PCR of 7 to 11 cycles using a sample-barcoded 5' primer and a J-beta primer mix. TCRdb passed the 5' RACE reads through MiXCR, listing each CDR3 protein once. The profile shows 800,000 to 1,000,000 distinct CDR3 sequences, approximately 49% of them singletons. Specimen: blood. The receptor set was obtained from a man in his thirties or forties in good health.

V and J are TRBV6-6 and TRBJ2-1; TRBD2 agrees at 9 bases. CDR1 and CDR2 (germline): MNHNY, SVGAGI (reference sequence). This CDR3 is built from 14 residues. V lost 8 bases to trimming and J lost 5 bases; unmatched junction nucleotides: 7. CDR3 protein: CASLLAGAHNEQFF. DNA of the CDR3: TGTGCCAGCCTCTTAGCGGGGGCCCACAATGAGCAGTTCTTC.

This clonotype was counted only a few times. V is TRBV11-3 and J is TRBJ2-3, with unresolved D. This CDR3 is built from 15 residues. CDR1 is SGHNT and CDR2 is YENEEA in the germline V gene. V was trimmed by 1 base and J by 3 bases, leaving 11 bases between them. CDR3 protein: CASSLVIGKTDTQYF. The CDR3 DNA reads TGTGCCAGCAGCTTAGTGATAGGGAAGACAGATACGCAGTATTTT. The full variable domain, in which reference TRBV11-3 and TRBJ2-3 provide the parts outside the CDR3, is EAGVVQSPRYKIIEKKQPVAFWCNPISGHNTLYWYLQNLGQGPELLIRYENEEAVDDSQLPKDRFSAERLKGVDSTLKIQPAELGDSAVYLCASSLVIGKTDTQYFGPGTRLTVL.

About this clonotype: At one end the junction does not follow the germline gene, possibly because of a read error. This chain's CDR3 is CSAPDRYSGRTNHGYIF. The DNA for the CDR3 is TGCAGTGCTCCGGACAGGTACAGCGGGCGCACGAACCATGGCTACATCTTC. The V call is TRBV20-1, the J call TRBJ1-2, with 7 bases fitting TRBD1. Looked up from germline, CDR1 is DFQATT and CDR2 is SNEGSKA (reference sequence). The CDR3 is 17 residues long.

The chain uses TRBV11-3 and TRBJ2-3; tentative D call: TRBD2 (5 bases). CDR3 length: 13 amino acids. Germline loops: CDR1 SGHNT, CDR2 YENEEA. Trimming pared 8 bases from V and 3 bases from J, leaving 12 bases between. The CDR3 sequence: CASVRAGTDTQYF. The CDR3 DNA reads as TGTGCCAGCGTGCGGGCGGGTACAGATACGCAGTATTTT. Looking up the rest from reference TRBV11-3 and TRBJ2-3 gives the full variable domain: EAGVVQSPRYKIIEKKQPVAFWCNPISGHNTLYWYLQNLGQGPELLIRYENEEAVDDSQLPKDRFSAERLKGVDSTLKIQPAELGDSAVYLCASVRAGTDTQYFGPGTRLTVL.

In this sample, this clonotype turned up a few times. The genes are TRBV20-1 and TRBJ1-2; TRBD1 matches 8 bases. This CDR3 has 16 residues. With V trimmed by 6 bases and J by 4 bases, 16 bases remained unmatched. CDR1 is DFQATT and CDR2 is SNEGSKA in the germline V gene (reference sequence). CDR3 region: CSALAGGQGRSYGYTF. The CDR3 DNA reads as TGCAGTGCCTTGGCCGGTGGACAGGGACGTAGCTATGGCTACACCTTC.

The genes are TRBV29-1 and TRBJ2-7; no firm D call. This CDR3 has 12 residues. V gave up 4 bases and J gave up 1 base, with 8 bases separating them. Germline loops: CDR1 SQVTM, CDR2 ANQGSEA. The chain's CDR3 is CSVVYRSYEQYF. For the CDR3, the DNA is TGCAGCGTTGTCTACAGATCCTACGAGCAGTACTTC.

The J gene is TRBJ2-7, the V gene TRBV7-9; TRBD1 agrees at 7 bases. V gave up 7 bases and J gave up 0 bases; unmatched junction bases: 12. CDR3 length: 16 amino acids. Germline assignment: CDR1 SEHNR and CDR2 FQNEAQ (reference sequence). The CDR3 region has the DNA TGTGCCAGCATAGAAAAATCGGACAGGCCCTCCTACGAGCAGTACTTC. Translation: CASIEKSDRPSYEQYF. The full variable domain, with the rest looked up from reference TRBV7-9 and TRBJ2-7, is DTGVSQNPRHKITKRGQNVTFRCDPISEHNRLYWYRQTLGQGPEFLTYFQNEAQLEKSRLLSDRFSAERPKGSFSTLEIQRTEQGDSAMYLCASIEKSDRPSYEQYFGPGTRLTVT.

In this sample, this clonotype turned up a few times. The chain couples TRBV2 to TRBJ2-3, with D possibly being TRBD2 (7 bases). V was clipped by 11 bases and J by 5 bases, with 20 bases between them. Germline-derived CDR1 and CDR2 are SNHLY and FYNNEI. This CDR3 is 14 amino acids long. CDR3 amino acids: CAGGVGGLEDTQYF. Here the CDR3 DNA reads TGTGCCGGCGGGGTGGGGGGGCTGGAAGATACGCAGTATTTT.

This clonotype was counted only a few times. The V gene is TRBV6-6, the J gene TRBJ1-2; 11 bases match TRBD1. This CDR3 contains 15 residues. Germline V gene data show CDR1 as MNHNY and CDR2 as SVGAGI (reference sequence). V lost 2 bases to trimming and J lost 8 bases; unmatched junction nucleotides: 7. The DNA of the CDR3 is TGTGCCAGCAGTTACACCGGGACAGGGGGGTACGGCTACACCTTC. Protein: CASSYTGTGGYGYTF.

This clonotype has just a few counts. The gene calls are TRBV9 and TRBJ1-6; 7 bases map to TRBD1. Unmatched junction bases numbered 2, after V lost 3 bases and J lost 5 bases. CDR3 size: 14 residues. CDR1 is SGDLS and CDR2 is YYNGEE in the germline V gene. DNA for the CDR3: TGTGCCAGCAGCGGACAGGGCGATAATTCACCCCTCCACTTT. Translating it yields CASSGQGDNSPLHF.

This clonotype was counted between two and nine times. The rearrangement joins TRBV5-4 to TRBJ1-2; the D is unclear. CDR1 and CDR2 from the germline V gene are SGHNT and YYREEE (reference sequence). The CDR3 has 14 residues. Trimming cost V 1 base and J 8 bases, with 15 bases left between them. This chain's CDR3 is CASSLFRGTRGYTF. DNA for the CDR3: TGTGCCAGCAGCTTGTTTCGGGGAACGAGGGGCTACACCTTC.

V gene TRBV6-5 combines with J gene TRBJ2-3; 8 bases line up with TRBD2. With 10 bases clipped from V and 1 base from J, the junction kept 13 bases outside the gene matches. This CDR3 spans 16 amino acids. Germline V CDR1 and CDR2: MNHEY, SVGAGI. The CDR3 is CATQRGGGQGTDTQYF. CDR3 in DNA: TGTGCCACCCAGAGGGGCGGGGGGCAGGGCACAGATACGCAGTATTTT.

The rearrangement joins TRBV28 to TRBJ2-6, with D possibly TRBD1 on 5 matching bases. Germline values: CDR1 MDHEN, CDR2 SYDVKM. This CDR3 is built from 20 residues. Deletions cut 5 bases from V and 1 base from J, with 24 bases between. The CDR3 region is CASSPRGWQGSLSGANVLTF. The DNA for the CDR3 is TGTGCCAGCAGTCCCCGTGGGTGGCAGGGATCTTTGTCTGGGGCCAACGTCCTGACTTTC.

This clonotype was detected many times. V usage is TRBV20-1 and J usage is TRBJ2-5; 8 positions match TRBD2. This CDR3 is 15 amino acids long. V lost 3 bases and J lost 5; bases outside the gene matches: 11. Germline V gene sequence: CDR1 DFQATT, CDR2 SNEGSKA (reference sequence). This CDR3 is CSARKPLAGSETQYF. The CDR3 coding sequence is TGCAGTGCTAGGAAACCGCTAGCGGGCAGTGAGACCCAGTACTTC.

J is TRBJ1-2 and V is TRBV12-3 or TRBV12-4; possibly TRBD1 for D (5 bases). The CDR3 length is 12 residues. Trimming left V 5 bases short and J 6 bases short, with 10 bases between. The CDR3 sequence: CASSARTNGYTF. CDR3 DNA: TGTGCCAGCAGTGCGAGGACAAATGGCTACACCTTC.

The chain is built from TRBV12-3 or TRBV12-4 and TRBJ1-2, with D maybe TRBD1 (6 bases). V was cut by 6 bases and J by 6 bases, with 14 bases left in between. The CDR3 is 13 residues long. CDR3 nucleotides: TGTGCCAGCAGCCGACGGACAGTCGATGGCTACACCTTC. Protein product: CASSRRTVDGYTF.

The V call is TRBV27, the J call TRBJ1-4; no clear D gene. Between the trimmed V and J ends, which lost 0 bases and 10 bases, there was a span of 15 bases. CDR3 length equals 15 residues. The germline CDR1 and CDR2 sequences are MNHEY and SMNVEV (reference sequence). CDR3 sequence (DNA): TGTGCCAGCAGTTTATCAAGGGTTGAGGTGGGAAAACTGTTTTTT. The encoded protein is CASSLSRVEVGKLFF.

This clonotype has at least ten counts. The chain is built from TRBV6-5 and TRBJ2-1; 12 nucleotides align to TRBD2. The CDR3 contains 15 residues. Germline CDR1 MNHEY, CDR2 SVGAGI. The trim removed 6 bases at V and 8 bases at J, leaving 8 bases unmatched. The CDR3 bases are TGTGCCAGCAGCCGTAGACTAGCGGGGGCCCATGAGCAGTTCTTC. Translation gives CASSRRLAGAHEQFF.

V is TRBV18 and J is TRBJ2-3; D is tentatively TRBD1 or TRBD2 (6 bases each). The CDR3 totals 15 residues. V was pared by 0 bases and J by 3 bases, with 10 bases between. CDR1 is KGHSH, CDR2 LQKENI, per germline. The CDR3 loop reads CASSPPKGGTDTQYF. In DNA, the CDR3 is TGTGCCAGCTCACCACCGAAGGGGGGTACAGATACGCAGTATTTT.

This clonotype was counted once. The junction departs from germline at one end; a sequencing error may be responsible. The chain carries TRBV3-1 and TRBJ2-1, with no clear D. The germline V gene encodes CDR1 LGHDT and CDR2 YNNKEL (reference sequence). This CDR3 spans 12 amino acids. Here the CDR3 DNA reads TGTGCCAGTAGCCAGAATCGAGAGACCCAGTTCTTC. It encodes CASSQNRETQFF.

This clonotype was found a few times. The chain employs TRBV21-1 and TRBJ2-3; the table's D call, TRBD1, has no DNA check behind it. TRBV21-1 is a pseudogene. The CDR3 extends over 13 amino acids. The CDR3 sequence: CASSGESTDTQYF. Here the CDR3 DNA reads TGTGCCAGCTCCGGGGAATCCACAGATACGCAGTATTTT.

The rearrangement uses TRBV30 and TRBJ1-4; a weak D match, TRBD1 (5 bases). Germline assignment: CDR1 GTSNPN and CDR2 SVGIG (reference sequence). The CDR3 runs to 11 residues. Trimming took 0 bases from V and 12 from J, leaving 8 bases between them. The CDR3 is CAWSVGRELFF. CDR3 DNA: TGTGCCTGGAGTGTTGGCAGGGAACTGTTTTTT.

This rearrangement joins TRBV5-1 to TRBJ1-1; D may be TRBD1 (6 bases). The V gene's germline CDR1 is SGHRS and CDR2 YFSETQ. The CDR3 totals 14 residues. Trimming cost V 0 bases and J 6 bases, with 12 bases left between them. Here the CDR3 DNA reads TGCGCCAGCAGCTTGGCAACAGGGTACCCTGAAGCTTTCTTT. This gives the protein CASSLATGYPEAFF.

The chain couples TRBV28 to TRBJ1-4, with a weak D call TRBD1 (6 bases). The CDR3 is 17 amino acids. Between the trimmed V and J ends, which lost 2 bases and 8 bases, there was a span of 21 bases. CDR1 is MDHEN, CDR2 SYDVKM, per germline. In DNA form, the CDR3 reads TGTGCCAGCAGTTTAGAATGGGTAGGGGGGGGAGAAGAAAAACTGTTTTTT. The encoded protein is CASSLEWVGGGEEKLFF.